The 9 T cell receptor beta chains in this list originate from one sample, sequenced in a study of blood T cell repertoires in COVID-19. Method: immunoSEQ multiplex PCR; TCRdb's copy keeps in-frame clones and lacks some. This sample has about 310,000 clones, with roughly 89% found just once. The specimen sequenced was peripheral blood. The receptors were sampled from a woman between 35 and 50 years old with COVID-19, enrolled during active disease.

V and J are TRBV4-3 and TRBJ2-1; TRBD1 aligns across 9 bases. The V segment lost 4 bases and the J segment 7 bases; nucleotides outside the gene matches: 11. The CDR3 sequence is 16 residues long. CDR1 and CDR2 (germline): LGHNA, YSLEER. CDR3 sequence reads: CASSRLTGDRENEQFF. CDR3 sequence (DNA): TGCGCCAGCAGCCGCCTTACAGGGGACAGGGAAAATGAGCAGTTCTTC.

In DNA form, the CDR3 reads TGTGCCAGCAGTTGGCCAGGGACTAGCGGGAATAAGAGCTCCTACAATGAGCAGTTCTTC. Translated: CASSWPGTSGNKSSYNEQFF. The chain carries TRBV27 and TRBJ2-1; 13 bases match TRBD2. V lost 4 bases to trimming and J lost 0 bases; unmatched junction nucleotides: 12. CDR3 size: 20 residues. Germline lookup yields CDR1 MNHEY and CDR2 SMNVEV (reference sequence).

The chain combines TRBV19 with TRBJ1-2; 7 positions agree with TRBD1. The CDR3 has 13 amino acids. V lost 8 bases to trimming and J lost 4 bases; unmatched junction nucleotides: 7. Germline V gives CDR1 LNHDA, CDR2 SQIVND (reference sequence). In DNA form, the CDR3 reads TGTGCCAGTTGCCCGGCAGGGGGCTATGGCTACACCTTC. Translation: CASCPAGGYGYTF.

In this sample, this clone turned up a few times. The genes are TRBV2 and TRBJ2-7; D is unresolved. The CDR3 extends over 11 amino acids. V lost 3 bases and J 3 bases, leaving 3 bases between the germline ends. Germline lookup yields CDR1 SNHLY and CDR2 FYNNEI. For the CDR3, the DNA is TGTGCCAGCAGTGATTACTACGAGCAGTACTTC. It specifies CASSDYYEQYF.

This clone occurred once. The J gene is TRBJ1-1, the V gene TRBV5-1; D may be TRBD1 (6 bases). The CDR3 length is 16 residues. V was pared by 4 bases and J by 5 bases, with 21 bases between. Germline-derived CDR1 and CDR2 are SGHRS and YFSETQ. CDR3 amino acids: CASSPGGGHGITEAFF. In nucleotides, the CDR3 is TGCGCCAGCAGCCCGGGAGGGGGACATGGGATAACTGAAGCTTTCTTT.

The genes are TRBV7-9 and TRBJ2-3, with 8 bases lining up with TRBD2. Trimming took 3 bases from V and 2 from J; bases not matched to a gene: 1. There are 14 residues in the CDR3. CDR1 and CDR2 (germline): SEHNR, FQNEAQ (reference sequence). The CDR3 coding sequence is TGTGCCAGCAGCTTCGGGGGGGTCACAGATACGCAGTATTTT. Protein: CASSFGGVTDTQYF.

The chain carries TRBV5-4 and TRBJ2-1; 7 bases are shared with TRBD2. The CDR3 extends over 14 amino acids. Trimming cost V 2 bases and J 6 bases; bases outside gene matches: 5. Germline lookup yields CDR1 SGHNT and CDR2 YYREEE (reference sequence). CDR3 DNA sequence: TGTGCCAGCAGCTTAATGCTAGCGGCCAATGAGCAGTTCTTC. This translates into CASSLMLAANEQFF. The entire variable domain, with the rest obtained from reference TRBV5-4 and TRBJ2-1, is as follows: ETGVTQSPTHLIKTRGQQVTLRCSSQSGHNTVSWYQQALGQGPQFIFQYYREEENGRGNFPPRFSGLQFPNYSSELNVNALELDDSALYLCASSLMLAANEQFFGPGTRLTVL.

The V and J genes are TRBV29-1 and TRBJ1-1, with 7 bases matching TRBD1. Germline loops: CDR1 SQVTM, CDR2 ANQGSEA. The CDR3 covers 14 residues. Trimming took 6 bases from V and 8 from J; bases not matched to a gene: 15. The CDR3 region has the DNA TGCAGCGTCCGGGATTGGGACAGCCTGCAAGAAGCTTTCTTT. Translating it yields CSVRDWDSLQEAFF.

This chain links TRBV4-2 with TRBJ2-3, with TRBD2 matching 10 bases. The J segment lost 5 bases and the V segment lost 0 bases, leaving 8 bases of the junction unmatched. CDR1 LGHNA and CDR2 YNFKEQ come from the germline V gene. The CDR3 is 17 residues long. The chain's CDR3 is CASSQEPSGGARDTQYF. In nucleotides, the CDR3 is TGTGCCAGCAGCCAAGAACCGAGCGGGGGGGCTAGAGATACGCAGTATTTT.